This is a list of T cell receptor beta chains from one sample in a study of blood T cell repertoires in COVID-19. Generated by immunoSEQ multiplex PCR, the TCRdb table keeps only in-frame clones and is missing some. In the table there are 250,000 to 300,000 clones, 85% to 90% of which are singletons. Sequences were obtained from peripheral blood. Receptors were obtained from a woman aged 25 to 39 with COVID-19, enrolled during active disease. Both conserved end residues are trimmed from each CDR3. A row's size may be missing; if present it is once, few, many or a size class.

cdr3_aa v_call clone_size j_call
ASSFGYEQY TRBV5-1 - TRBJ2-7
ASSRRQGGPFGEKLF TRBV27 - TRBJ1-4
ASSLERGRPNEQF TRBV5-1 - TRBJ2-1
ASSIARDRSYVQY TRBV19 - TRBJ2-4
ASREQGKQGHPYEQY TRBV10-1 - TRBJ2-7
ASASSGGADEQF TRBV12-5 few TRBJ2-1
ASSLGSGPGNTEAF TRBV7-6 - TRBJ1-1
ASSLGLAGTLQETQY TRBV5-4 - TRBJ2-5
ASSLYASGGLMNTGELF TRBV5-1 - TRBJ2-2
ASSSSHNTDTQY TRBV11-1 - TRBJ2-3
ASSYQQGFWPQH TRBV28 - TRBJ1-5
ASSMGDGGNTEAF TRBV19 - TRBJ1-1
ASAGQGANEKLF TRBV7-9 - TRBJ1-4
ASSLKRVSSTGELF TRBV7-9 - TRBJ2-2
ASSERGTGLYGYT TRBV2 - TRBJ1-2
ASKPGLAGASSYNEQF TRBV5-4 - TRBJ2-1
ASRGRGGRTDTQY TRBV3-1/TRBV3-2 - TRBJ2-3
ASSPLPSTGTDTQY TRBV18 - TRBJ2-3
ASSLETGISGGYT TRBV5-4 - TRBJ1-2
ASSSTGESSYEQY TRBV7-6 - TRBJ2-7
ASSPPPGDGNTIY TRBV3-1/TRBV3-2 once TRBJ1-3
ASSPDSSYEQY TRBV12-3/TRBV12-4 - TRBJ2-7
ASSPQTGIHEQY TRBV5-6 - TRBJ2-7
ASSVGSGGLDYEQY TRBV9 - TRBJ2-7
ASAGGPEETQY TRBV7-2 few TRBJ2-5
ASSKRDSYTDTQY TRBV9 - TRBJ2-3
ASSQVWGGGTEAF TRBV4-2 - TRBJ1-1
ASTPGQGVFGFDEQF TRBV5-5 - TRBJ2-1
ASSEGQGTYNEQF TRBV9 - TRBJ2-1
ASSPGGHITTQY TRBV5-8 - TRBJ2-3
ASSFRGAEDTQY TRBV7-2 - TRBJ2-3